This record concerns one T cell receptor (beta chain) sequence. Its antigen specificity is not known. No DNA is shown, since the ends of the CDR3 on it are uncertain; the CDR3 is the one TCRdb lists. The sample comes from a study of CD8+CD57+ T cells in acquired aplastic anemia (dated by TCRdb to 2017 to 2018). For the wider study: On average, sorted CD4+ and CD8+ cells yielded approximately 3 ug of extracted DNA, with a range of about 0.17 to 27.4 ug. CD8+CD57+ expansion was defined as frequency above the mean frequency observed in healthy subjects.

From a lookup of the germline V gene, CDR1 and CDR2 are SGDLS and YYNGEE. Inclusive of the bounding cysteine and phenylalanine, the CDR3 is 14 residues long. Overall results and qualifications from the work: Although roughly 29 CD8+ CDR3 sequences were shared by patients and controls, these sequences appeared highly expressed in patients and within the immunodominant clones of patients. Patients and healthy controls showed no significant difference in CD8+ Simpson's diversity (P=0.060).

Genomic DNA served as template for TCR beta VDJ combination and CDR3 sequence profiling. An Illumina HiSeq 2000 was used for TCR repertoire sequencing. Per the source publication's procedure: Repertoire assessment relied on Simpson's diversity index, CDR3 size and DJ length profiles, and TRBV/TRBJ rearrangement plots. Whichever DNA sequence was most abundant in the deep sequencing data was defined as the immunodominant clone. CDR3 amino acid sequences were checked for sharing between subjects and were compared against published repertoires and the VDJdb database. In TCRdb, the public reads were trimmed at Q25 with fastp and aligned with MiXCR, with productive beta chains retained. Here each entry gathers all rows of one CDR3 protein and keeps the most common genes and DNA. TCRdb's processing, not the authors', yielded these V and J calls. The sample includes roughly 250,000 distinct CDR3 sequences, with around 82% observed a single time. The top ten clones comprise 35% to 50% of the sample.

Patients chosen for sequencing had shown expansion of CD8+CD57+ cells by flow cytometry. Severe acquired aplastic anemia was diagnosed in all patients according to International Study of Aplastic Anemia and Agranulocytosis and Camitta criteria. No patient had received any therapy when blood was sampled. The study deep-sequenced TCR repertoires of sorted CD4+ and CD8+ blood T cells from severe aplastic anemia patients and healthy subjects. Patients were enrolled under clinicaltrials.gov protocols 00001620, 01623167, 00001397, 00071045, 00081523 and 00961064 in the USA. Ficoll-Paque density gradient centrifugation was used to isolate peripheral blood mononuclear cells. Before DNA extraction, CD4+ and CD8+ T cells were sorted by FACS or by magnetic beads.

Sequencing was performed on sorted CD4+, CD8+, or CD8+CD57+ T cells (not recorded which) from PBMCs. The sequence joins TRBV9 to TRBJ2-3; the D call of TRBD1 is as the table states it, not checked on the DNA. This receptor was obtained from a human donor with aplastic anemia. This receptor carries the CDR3 CASGVAGGTQYFYF.